Below, 7 T cell receptor beta chains from the same sample are listed, as sequenced in a study of PD-L1 blockade in urothelial cancer. Clones were sequenced by immunoSEQ multiplex PCR, and TCRdb holds only the in-frame ones, with some missing. This table has tens of thousands of clones, around 80% appearing once. Source: PBMCs, taken around atezolizumab (anti-PD-L1) treatment. Receptor source: a man between 65 and 85 years old with urothelial cancer.

The chain couples TRBV6-6 to TRBJ1-5; D is uncertain. Per germline, CDR1 MNHNY and CDR2 SVGAGI (reference sequence). The V gene lost 5 bases and the J gene lost 5 bases, with 16 bases spanning the gap. The CDR3 loop spans 15 amino acids. The CDR3 loop reads CASSQRKAGDQPQHF. The CDR3 nucleotides read TGTGCCAGCAGTCAAAGGAAGGCCGGGGATCAGCCCCAGCATTTT.

The chain joins TRBV6-1 to TRBJ2-7, with 7 bases matching TRBD1. CDR1 and CDR2 (germline): MNHNS, SASEGT. V lost 4 bases to trimming and J lost 1 base; unmatched junction nucleotides: 7. The CDR3 has 15 residues. DNA of the CDR3: TGTGCCAGCAGTGCCCGGGACAGCGGATCCTACGAGCAGTACTTC. It translates to CASSARDSGSYEQYF.

The rearrangement joins TRBV11-2 to TRBJ1-4; D perhaps matches TRBD1 (6 bases). Trimming took 2 bases from V and 10 from J, leaving 11 bases between them. This CDR3 is 13 amino acids long. CDR1 and CDR2 (germline): SGHAT, FQNNGV. The DNA for the CDR3 is TGTGCCAGCAGCTTACTTCAGGGGAGAAAACTGTTTTTT. Its protein is CASSLLQGRKLFF. Full variable domain (rest looked up from reference TRBV11-2 and TRBJ1-4): EAGVAQSPRYKIIEKRQSVAFWCNPISGHATLYWYQQILGQGPKLLIQFQNNGVVDDSQLPKDRFSAERLKGVDSTLKIQPAKLEDSAVYLCASSLLQGRKLFFGSGTQLSVL.

This chain links TRBV13 with TRBJ1-1; tentative D call: TRBD1 (6 bases). Deletions cut 4 bases from V and 2 bases from J, with 17 bases between. Germline CDR1 and CDR2: PRHDT and FYEKMQ (reference sequence). The CDR3 loop spans 16 amino acids. The CDR3 bases are TGTGCCAGCAGCTCCCGACAGGTCCTACTTAACACTGAAGCTTTCTTT. Amino acid sequence: CASSSRQVLLNTEAFF.

V and J are TRBV13 and TRBJ1-2; tentative D call: TRBD1 (5 bases). CDR1 PRHDT and CDR2 FYEKMQ come from the germline V gene (reference sequence). V was shortened by 4 bases and J by 7 bases, with 16 bases between the two germline ends. The CDR3 is 14 residues long. The CDR3 DNA is TGTGCCAGCAGCTACGGAAGGGGCGACTCTGGCTACACCTTC. Translation: CASSYGRGDSGYTF.

The J gene is TRBJ2-3, the V gene TRBV7-8; D unresolved. CDR1 and CDR2 (germline): SGHVS, FQNEAQ. Trimming cost V 1 base and J 0 bases, with 8 bases left between them. The CDR3 contains 15 residues. In nucleotides, the CDR3 is TGTGCCAGCAGCTTAGTACTCGGTAGCACAGATACGCAGTATTTT. Translating gives CASSLVLGSTDTQYF.

The chain carries TRBV7-6 and TRBJ2-2; D gene unclear. V shed 0 bases and J shed 1 base, with 9 bases lying between them. The CDR3 is 16 residues long. The V gene's germline CDR1 is SGHVS and CDR2 FNYEAQ. The DNA for the CDR3 is TGTGCCAGCAGCTTAGCGCGTGGCGGGAACACCGGGGAGCTGTTTTTT. Translated: CASSLARGGNTGELFF. The variable domain in full, with the rest retrieved from reference TRBV7-6 and TRBJ2-2, is GAGVSQSPRYKVTKRGQDVALRCDPISGHVSLYWYRQALGQGPEFLTYFNYEAQQDKSGLPNDRFSAERPEGSISTLTIQRTEQRDSAMYRCASSLARGGNTGELFFGEGSRLTVL.